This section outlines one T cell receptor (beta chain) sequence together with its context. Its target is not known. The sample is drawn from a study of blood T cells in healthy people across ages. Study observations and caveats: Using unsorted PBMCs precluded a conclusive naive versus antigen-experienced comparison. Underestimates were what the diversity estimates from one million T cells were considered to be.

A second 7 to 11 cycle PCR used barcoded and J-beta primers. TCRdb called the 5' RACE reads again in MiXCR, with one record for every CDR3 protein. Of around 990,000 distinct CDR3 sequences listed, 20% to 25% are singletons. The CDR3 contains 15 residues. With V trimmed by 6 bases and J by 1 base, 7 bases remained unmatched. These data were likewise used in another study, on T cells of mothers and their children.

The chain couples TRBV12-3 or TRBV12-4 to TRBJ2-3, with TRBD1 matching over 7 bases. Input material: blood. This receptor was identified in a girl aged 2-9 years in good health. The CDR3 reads CASSHPGTGTDTQYF. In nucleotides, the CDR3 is TGTGCCAGCAGCCACCCCGGGACAGGCACAGATACGCAGTATTTT.